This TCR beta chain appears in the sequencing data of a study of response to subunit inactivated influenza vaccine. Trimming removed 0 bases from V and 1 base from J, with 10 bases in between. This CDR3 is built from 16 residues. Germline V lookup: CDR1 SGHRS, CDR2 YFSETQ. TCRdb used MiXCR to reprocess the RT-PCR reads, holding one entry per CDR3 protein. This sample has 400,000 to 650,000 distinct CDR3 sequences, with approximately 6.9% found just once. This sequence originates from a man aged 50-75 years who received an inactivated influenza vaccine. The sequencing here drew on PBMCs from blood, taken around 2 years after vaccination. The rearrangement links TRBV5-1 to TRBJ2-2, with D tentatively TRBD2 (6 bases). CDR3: CASSLVAARNTGELFF. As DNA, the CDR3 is TGCGCCAGCAGCTTGGTAGCGGCAAGGAACACCGGGGAGCTGTTTTTT.